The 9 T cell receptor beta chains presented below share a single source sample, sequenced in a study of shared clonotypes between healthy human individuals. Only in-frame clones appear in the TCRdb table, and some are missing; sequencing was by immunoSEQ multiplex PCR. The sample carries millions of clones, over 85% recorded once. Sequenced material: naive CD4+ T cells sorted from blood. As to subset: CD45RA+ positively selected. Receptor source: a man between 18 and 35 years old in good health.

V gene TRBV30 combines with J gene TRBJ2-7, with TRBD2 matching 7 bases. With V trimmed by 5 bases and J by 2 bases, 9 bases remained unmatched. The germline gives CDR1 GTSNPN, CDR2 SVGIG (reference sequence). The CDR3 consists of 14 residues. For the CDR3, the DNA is TGTGCCTGGGGGAGGGCCTTGGGGACCTACGAGCAGTACTTC. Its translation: CAWGRALGTYEQYF.

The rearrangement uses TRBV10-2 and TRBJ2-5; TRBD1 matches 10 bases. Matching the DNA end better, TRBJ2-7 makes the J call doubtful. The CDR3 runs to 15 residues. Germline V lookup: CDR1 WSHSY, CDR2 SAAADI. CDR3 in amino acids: CASSPSGTGADEQYF. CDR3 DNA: TGCGCCAGCAGTCCTTCCGGGACAGGGGCCGACGAGCAGTACTTC.

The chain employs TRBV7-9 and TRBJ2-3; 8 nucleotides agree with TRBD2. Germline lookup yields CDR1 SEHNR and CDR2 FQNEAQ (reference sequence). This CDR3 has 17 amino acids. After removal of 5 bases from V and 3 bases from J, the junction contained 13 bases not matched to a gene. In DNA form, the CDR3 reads TGTGCCAGCAGCCCGCGGGTAGCGGGAAGTATAACAGATACGCAGTATTTT. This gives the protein CASSPRVAGSITDTQYF.

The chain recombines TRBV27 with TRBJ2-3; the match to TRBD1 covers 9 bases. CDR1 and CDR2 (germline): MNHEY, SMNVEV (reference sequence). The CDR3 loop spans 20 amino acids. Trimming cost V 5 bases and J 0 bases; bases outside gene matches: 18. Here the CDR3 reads CASSPPPRQGGYSSTDTQYF. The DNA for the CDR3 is TGTGCCAGCAGTCCCCCGCCAAGACAGGGGGGGTATAGTAGCACAGATACGCAGTATTTT.

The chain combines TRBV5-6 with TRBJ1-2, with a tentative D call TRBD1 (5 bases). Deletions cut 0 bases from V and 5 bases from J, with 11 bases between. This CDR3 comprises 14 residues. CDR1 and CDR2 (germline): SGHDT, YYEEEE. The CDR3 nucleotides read TGTGCCAGCAGCTTGGGACAGATATTTTATGGCTACACCTTC. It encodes CASSLGQIFYGYTF.

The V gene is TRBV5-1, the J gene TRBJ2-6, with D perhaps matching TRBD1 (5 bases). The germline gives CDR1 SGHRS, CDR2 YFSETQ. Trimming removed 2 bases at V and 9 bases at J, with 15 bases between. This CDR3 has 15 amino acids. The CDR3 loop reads CASSFRATEINVLTF. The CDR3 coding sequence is TGCGCCAGCAGCTTCAGGGCTACAGAGATCAACGTCCTGACTTTC.

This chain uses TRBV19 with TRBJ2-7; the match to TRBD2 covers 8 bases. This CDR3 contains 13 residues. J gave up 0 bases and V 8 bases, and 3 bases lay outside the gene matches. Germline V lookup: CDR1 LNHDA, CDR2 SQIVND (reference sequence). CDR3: CASSGGGSYEQYF. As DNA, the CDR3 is TGTGCCAGTTCGGGAGGGGGCTCCTACGAGCAGTACTTC. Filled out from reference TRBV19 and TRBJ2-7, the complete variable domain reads DGGITQSPKYLFRKEGQNVTLSCEQNLNHDAMYWYRQDPGQGLRLIYYSQIVNDFQKGDIAEGYSVSREKKESFPLTVTSAQKNPTAFYLCASSGGGSYEQYFGPGTRLTVT.

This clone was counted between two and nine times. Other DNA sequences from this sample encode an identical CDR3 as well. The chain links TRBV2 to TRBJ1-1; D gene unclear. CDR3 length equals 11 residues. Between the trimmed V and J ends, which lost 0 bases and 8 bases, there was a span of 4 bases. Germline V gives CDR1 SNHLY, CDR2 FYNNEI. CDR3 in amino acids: CASSEALEAFF. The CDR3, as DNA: TGTGCCAGCAGTGAAGCATTAGAAGCTTTCTTT.

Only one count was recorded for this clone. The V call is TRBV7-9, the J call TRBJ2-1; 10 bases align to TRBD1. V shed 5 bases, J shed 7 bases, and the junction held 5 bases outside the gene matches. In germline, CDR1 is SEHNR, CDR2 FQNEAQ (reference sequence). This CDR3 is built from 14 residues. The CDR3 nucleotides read TGTGCCAGCAGCCCTTGGACAGGGGGTAATGAGCAGTTCTTC. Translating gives CASSPWTGGNEQFF. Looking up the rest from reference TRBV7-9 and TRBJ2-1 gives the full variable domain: DTGVSQNPRHKITKRGQNVTFRCDPISEHNRLYWYRQTLGQGPEFLTYFQNEAQLEKSRLLSDRFSAERPKGSFSTLEIQRTEQGDSAMYLCASSPWTGGNEQFFGPGTRLTVL.